This T cell receptor (beta chain) was sequenced during a study of Ad26.COV2.S vaccination and SARS-CoV-2 variants. Sequenced by immunoSEQ multiplex PCR; TCRdb stores in-frame clones only, minus some. Among fewer than 500,000 clones, around nine tenths were seen once, and the ten largest hold 9.5% to 15%. Trimming removed 1 base from V and 2 bases from J; junction bases left unmatched: 4. Germline CDR1 is KGHSH and CDR2 is LQKENI. The CDR3 has 16 residues. Indicated treatment: some 20 received Ad26.COV2.S at low or high dose, single or two shots; roughly five received placebo; per-sample allocation not given. Each sample was drawn 63 days after the first injection (of vaccine or placebo). This adult donor, from Boston, was 18-55 years old. This clone was found once. Antigen unknown. Findings and caveats of the study: Ad26.COV2.S recipients had broader spike-specific TCRs (P = 0.0014).

Sequencing was performed on peripheral blood, taken in a trial of Ad26.COV2.S vaccine versus placebo. This chain joins TRBV18 and TRBJ2-1, with 8 bases aligning to TRBD2. The receptor's source is a person aged 18 to 59 who received the Ad26.COV2.S COVID-19 vaccine or a placebo. The CDR3 reads CASSPRAGVTYNEQFF. The CDR3 nucleotides are TGTGCCAGCTCACCACGAGCGGGAGTCACCTACAATGAGCAGTTCTTC.